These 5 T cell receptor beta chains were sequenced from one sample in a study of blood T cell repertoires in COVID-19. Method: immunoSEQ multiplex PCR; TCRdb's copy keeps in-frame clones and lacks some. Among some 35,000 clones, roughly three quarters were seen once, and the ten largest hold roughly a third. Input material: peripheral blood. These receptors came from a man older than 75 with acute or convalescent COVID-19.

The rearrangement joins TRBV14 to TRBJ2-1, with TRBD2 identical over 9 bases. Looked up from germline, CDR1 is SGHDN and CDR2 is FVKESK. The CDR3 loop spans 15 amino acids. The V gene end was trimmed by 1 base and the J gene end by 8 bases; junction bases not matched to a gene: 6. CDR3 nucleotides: TGTGCCAGCAGCCAAGGGGCGGGAGGGTACGATGAGCAGTTCTTC. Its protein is CASSQGAGGYDEQFF. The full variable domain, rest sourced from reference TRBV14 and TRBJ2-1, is EAGVTQFPSHSVIEKGQTVTLRCDPISGHDNLYWYRRVMGKEIKFLLHFVKESKQDESGMPNNRFLAERTGGTYSTLKVQPAELEDSGVYFCASSQGAGGYDEQFFGPGTRLTVL.

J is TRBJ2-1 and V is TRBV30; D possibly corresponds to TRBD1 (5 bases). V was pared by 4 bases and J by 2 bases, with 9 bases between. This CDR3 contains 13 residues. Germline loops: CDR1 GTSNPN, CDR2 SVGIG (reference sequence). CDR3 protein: CAWTDSAYNEQFF. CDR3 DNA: TGTGCCTGGACTGACAGCGCCTACAATGAGCAGTTCTTC.

CDR3 DNA sequence: TGTGCCAGCAGCTTAGAGGAGTCGGATACGCAGTATTTT. Translation: CASSLEESDTQYF. The chain is built from TRBV7-9 and TRBJ2-3; D gene ambiguous. CDR1 is SEHNR and CDR2 is FQNEAQ in the germline V gene (reference sequence). The V end lost 1 base, the J end lost 6 bases, and 8 bases lay between the germline ends. This CDR3 spans 13 amino acids.

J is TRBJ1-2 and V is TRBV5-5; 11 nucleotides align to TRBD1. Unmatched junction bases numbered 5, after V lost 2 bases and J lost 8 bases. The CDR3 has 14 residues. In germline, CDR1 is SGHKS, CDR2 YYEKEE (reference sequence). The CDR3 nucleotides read TGTGCCAGCAGCTTCGGGACAGGGGGACGAGGCTACACCTTC. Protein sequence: CASSFGTGGRGYTF.

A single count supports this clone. CDR3 sequence: CASSNQNYGYTF. The CDR3 DNA reads TGTGCCAGTAGTAACCAGAACTATGGCTACACCTTC. The chain combines TRBV19 with TRBJ1-2; no firm D call. There are 12 residues in the CDR3. Per germline, CDR1 LNHDA and CDR2 SQIVND (reference sequence). Trimming removed 4 bases at V and 2 bases at J, with 5 bases between.